The T cell receptor beta chain described here comes from a study of vaccination effects on CD4 cells after COVID-19. This CDR3 contains 12 residues. Per the germline V gene, CDR1 is KGHDR and CDR2 is SFDVKD. Between the trimmed V and J ends, which lost 9 bases and 8 bases, there was a span of 15 bases. TCRdb's copy holds only in-frame clones and misses some; the assay was immunoSEQ multiplex PCR. The data show under 13,000 clones, less than 80% seen once. Worth noting for this clone: Antigen unknown.

Study-wide results and caveats: Long after vaccination, the clones induced by infection and by vaccine shrank markedly in size. The study, lacking early post-infection timepoints, had few convalescent patients.

Peptide-pool stimulation followed by sequencing identified expanded antigen-specific CD4+ clonotypes in the ViraFEST assay. Culturing for 9 to 10 days preceded CD4+ T cell isolation. Vaccinated recipients, who were negative for nucleocapsid antibodies, had no history of SARS-CoV-2 infection. Days 3 and 7 saw half the medium replaced with IL-2 medium. The chain combines TRBV24-1 with TRBJ1-2; tentative D call: TRBD1 (6 bases). Sequenced here: CD4+ T cells from PBMCs cultured with HCoV-229E spike peptides, sampled before COVID-19 vaccination. This TCR derives from a human donor who received a COVID-19 vaccine. The CDR3 loop reads CATWGGASGYTF. The CDR3 DNA reads TGTGCCACCTGGGGGGGGGCGAGCGGCTACACCTTC.